These 12 T cell receptor beta chains originate from one sample sequenced in a study of blood T cell repertoires in COVID-19. The assay was immunoSEQ multiplex PCR, and TCRdb's table has in-frame clones only and misses some. The table includes just over 250,000 clones, about 89% detected once. The specimen sequenced was peripheral blood. The origin of the receptors is a woman in her forties or fifties with acute or convalescent COVID-19.

The genes are TRBV25-1 and TRBJ1-1, with D possibly being TRBD1 (6 bases). V was trimmed by 7 bases and J by 7 bases, leaving 16 bases between them. The CDR3 is 13 amino acids. The germline CDR1 and CDR2 sequences are MGHDK and SYGVNS. Here the CDR3 DNA reads TGTGCCAGCATGGTAACAGGGAGTAGTGAAGCTTTCTTT. As protein: CASMVTGSSEAFF. Complete variable domain (other parts from reference TRBV25-1 and TRBJ1-1): EADIYQTPRYLVIGTGKKITLECSQTMGHDKMYWYQQDPGMELHLIHYSYGVNSTEKGDLSSESTVSRIRTEHFPLTLESARPSHTSQYLCASMVTGSSEAFFGQGTRLTVV.

The chain combines TRBV18 with TRBJ1-5, with TRBD1 identical over 12 bases. Unmatched junction bases numbered 5, after V lost 0 bases and J lost 2 bases. Germline values: CDR1 KGHSH, CDR2 LQKENI. This CDR3 is 18 amino acids long. As DNA, the CDR3 is TGTGCCAGCTCACCACCTGGGACAGGGGGCTATGGCAATCAGCCCCAGCATTTT. Encoded protein: CASSPPGTGGYGNQPQHF.

The V and J genes are TRBV6-5 and TRBJ2-7; D is uncertain. Germline V gene data show CDR1 as MNHEY and CDR2 as SVGAGI. The CDR3 has 15 amino acids. V lost 0 bases, J lost 4 bases, and 13 bases lay in between. In DNA form, the CDR3 reads TGTGCCAGCAGTTACTCCGGCGGCCGCACTTACGAGCAGTACTTC. It translates to CASSYSGGRTYEQYF.

The chain combines TRBV27 with TRBJ2-1; TRBD2 aligns across 7 bases. In germline, CDR1 is MNHEY, CDR2 SMNVEV (reference sequence). V lost 7 bases and J lost 8; bases outside the gene matches: 11. The CDR3 length is 14 residues. Here the CDR3 DNA reads TGTGCCAGCAACTTTCGCGGGAGAGGGGATGAGCAGTTCTTC. Encoded protein: CASNFRGRGDEQFF.

This sequence joins TRBV5-4 and TRBJ2-7; TRBD1 matches 7 bases. J gave up 3 bases and V 3 bases, and 9 bases lay outside the gene matches. This CDR3 is built from 15 residues. Germline V gives CDR1 SGHNT, CDR2 YYREEE (reference sequence). CDR3 bases: TGTGCCAGCAGCTGGGGACAGCGAGTGGACTACGAGCAGTACTTC. Its translation: CASSWGQRVDYEQYF.

The genes are TRBV21-1 and TRBJ1-4; the table's D call, TRBD1, has no DNA check behind it. TRBV21-1 is listed as a pseudogene. The CDR3 has 17 amino acids. For the CDR3, the DNA is TGTGCCAGCAGCAAAACGACAGCCCGCGCAACTAATGAAAAACTGTTTTTT. Its translation: CASSKTTARATNEKLFF.

The rearrangement joins TRBV19 to TRBJ2-7; 7 bases are shared with TRBD1. V lost 6 bases, J lost 2 bases, and 16 bases stayed unmatched. The CDR3 runs 17 residues. The germline gives CDR1 LNHDA, CDR2 SQIVND (reference sequence). In nucleotides, the CDR3 is TGTGCCAGTAGAGCAACTCTCGGACTGACAGGGACCTACGAGCAGTACTTC. This sequence encodes CASRATLGLTGTYEQYF.

The CDR3 is CASKLENTGELFF. In DNA form, the CDR3 reads TGTGCCAGCAAACTAGAGAACACCGGGGAGCTGTTTTTT. The chain is built from TRBV6-5 and TRBJ2-2; D may be TRBD2 (5 bases). The length of the CDR3 is 13 residues. Per the germline V gene, CDR1 is MNHEY and CDR2 is SVGAGI. V shed 7 bases and J shed 1 base, with 7 bases lying between them.

The chain carries TRBV7-3 and TRBJ2-3, with 8 bases lining up with TRBD1. CDR3 length equals 15 residues. CDR1 SGHTA and CDR2 FQGTGA come from the germline V gene. V gave up 4 bases and J gave up 1 base; unmatched junction bases: 4. The chain's CDR3 is CASSSMTGGTDTQYF. The CDR3 region has the DNA TGTGCCAGCAGCTCTATGACAGGGGGCACAGATACGCAGTATTTT.

The chain uses TRBV19 and TRBJ1-6, with D maybe TRBD1 (6 bases). V was cut by 3 bases and J by 6 bases, with 12 bases left in between. The CDR3 has 15 residues. Germline CDR1 reads LNHDA; CDR2 reads SQIVND (reference sequence). CDR3 sequence (DNA): TGTGCCAGTAGTATCGCAGGGGATTTTAATTCACCCCTCCACTTT. It encodes CASSIAGDFNSPLHF. Full variable domain (missing parts from reference TRBV19 and TRBJ1-6): DGGITQSPKYLFRKEGQNVTLSCEQNLNHDAMYWYRQDPGQGLRLIYYSQIVNDFQKGDIAEGYSVSREKKESFPLTVTSAQKNPTAFYLCASSIAGDFNSPLHFGNGTRLTVT.

This clone was picked up a small number of times. The V gene is TRBV20-1, the J gene TRBJ2-1; 7 nucleotides line up with TRBD2. Germline CDR1 is DFQATT and CDR2 is SNEGSKA (reference sequence). The CDR3 runs 16 residues. V dropped 3 bases and J dropped 8; count of bases not matched to a gene: 16. CDR3 sequence: CSASGPAGRFSHEQFF. The CDR3 DNA reads TGCAGTGCTAGTGGTCCAGCGGGAAGGTTTTCCCATGAGCAGTTCTTC.

The J gene is TRBJ2-3, the V gene TRBV7-9, with TRBD2 matching over 10 bases. In germline, CDR1 is SEHNR, CDR2 FQNEAQ (reference sequence). The CDR3 has 14 residues. With V trimmed by 7 bases and J by 1 base, 2 bases remained unmatched. The CDR3 DNA reads TGTGCCAGCAAAGGACTAGCGGGCACAGATACGCAGTATTTT. This codes for CASKGLAGTDTQYF.